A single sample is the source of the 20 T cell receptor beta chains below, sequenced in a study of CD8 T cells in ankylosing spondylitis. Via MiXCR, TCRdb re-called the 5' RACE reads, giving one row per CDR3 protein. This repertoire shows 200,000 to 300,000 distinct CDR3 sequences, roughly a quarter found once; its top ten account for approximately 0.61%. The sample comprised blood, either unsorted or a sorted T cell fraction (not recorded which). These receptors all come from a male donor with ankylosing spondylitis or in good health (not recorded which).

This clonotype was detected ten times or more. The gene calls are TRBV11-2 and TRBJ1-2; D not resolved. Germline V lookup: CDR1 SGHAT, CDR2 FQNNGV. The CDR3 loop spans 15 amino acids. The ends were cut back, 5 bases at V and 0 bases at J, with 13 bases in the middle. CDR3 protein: CASSALDGPNYGYTF. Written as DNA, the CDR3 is TGTGCCAGCAGCGCTCTAGACGGACCTAACTATGGCTACACCTTC.

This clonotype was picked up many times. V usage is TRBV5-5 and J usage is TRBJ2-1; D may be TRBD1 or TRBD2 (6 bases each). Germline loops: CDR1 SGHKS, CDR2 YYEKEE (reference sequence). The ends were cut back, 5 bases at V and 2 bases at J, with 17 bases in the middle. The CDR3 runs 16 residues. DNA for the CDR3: TGTGCCAGCAGGGGGGCGGGTGGCGGGGCCTACAATGAGCAGTTCTTC. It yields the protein CASRGAGGGAYNEQFF.

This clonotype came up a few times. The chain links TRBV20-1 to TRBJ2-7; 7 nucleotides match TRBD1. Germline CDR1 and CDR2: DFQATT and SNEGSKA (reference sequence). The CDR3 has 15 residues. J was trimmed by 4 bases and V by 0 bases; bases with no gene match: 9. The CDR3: CSARDPSTQGYEQYF. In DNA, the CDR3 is TGCAGTGCTAGAGATCCCTCAACACAGGGGTACGAGCAGTACTTC.

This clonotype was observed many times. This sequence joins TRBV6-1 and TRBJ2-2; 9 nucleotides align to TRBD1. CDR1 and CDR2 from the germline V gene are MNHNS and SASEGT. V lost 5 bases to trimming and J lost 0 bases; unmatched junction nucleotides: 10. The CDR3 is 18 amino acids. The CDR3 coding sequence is TGTGCCAGCAGTAAAAATCCGGGACAGGGTTCGAACACCGGGGAGCTGTTTTTT. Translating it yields CASSKNPGQGSNTGELFF.

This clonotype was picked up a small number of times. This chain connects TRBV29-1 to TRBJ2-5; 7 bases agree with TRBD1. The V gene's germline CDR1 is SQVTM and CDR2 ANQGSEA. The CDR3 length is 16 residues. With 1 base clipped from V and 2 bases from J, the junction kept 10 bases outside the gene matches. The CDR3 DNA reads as TGCAGCGTTGAAGCCCCCTCCAGGACAGGACAAGAGACCCAGTACTTC. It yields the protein CSVEAPSRTGQETQYF.

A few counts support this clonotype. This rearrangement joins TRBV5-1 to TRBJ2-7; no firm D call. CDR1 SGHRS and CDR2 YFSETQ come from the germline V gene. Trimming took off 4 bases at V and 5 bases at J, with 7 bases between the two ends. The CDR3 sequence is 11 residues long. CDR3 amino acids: CASSQSNEQYF. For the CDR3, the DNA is TGCGCCAGCAGCCAAAGTAACGAGCAGTACTTC.

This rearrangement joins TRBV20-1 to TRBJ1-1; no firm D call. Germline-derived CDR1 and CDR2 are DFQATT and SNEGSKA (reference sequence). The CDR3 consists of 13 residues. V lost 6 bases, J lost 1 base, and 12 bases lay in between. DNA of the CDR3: TGCAGTGCAGTCACCGGGAAGAACACTGAAGCTTTCTTT. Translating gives CSAVTGKNTEAFF.

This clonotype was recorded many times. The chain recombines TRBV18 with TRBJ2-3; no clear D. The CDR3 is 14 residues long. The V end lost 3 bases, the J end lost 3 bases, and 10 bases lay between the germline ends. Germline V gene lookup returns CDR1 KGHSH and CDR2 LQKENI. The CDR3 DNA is TGTGCCAGCTCACCCGGCTACGTAACAGATACGCAGTATTTT. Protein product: CASSPGYVTDTQYF.

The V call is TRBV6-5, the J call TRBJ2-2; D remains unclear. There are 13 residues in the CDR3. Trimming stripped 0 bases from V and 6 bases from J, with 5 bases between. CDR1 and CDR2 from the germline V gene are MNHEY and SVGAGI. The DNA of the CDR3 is TGTGCCAGCAGTTACTCGTTCGCCGGGGAGCTGTTTTTT. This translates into CASSYSFAGELFF.

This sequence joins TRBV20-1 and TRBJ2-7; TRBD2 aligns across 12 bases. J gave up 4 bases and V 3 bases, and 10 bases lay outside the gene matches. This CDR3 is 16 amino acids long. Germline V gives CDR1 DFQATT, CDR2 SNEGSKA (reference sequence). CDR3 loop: CSASSSLAGGRYEQYF. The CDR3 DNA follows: TGCAGTGCTAGTTCGAGCCTAGCGGGGGGGCGGTACGAGCAGTACTTC.

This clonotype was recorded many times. The CDR3 nucleotides are TGCAGCGCTAAGGGACAGGGCACTCAGCAGTACTTC. It is translated as CSAKGQGTQQYF. The gene calls are TRBV29-1 and TRBJ2-7, with 9 positions matching TRBD1. This CDR3 has 12 amino acids. Germline V gene sequence: CDR1 SQVTM, CDR2 ANQGSEA. Trimming cost V 7 bases and J 8 bases; bases outside gene matches: 9.

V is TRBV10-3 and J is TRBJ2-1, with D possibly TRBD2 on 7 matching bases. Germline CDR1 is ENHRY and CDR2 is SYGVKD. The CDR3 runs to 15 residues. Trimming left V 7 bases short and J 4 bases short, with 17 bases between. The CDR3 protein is CAITSRGASYNEQFF. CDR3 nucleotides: TGTGCCATCACCTCACGGGGGGCCTCTTACAATGAGCAGTTCTTC.

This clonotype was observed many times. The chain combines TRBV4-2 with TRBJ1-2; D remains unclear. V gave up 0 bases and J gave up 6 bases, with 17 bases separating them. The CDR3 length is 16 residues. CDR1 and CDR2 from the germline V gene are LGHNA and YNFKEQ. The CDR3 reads CASSQDHVSGFDGYTF. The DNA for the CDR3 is TGTGCCAGCAGCCAAGATCATGTTTCGGGGTTCGATGGCTACACCTTC.

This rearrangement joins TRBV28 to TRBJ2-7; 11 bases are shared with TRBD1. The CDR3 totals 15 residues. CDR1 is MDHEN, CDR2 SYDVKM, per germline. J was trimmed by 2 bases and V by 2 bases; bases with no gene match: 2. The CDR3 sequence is CASSLQDRGPYEQYF. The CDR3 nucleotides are TGTGCCAGCAGTTTACAGGACAGGGGGCCCTACGAGCAGTACTTC.

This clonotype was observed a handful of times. Written as DNA, the CDR3 is TGTGCCAGCCTATCGAGGGGTAATGAAAAACTGTTTTTT. Its protein is CASLSRGNEKLFF. The gene calls are TRBV7-9 and TRBJ1-4; D perhaps matches TRBD1 (5 bases). Looked up from germline, CDR1 is SEHNR and CDR2 is FQNEAQ (reference sequence). Trimming removed 8 bases at V and 4 bases at J, with 11 bases between. The CDR3 loop spans 13 amino acids.

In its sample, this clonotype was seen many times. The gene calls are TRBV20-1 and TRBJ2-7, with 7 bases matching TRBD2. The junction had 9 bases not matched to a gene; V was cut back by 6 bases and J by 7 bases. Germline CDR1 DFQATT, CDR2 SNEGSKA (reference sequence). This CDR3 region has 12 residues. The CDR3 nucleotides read TGCAGTGCCGCACTGGACGGGAGGGAGCAGTACTTC. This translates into CSAALDGREQYF.

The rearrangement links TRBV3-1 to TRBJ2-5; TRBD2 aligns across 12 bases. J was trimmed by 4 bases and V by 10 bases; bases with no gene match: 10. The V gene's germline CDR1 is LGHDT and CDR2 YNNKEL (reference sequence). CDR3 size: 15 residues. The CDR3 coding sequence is TGTGCCACCAGACGACTAGCGGGGGTACGAGAGACCCAGTACTTC. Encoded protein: CATRRLAGVRETQYF.

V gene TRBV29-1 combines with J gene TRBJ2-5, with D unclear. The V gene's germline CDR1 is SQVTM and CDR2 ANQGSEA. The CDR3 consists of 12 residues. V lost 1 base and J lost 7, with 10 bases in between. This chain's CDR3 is CSVEGSVGTQYF. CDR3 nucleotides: TGCAGCGTTGAAGGTTCGGTAGGGACCCAGTACTTC.

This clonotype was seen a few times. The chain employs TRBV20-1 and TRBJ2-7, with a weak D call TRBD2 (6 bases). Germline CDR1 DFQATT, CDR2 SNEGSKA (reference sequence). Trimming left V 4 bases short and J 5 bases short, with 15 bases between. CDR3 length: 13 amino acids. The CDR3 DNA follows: TGCAGTGCTATGGGACTCACGTTCAACGAGCAGTACTTC. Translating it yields CSAMGLTFNEQYF.

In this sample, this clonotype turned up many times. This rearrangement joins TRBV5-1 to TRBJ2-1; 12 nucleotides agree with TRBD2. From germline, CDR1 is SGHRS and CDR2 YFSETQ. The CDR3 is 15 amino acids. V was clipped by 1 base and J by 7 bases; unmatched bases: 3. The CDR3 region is CASSLLTSGRNEQFF. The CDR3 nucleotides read TGCGCCAGCAGCTTGTTGACTAGCGGGAGAAATGAGCAGTTCTTC.